One and the same sample provided the 16 T cell receptor beta chains below, sequenced in a study of response to subunit inactivated influenza vaccine. TCRdb independently ran MiXCR on the RT-PCR reads; one entry per CDR3 protein. This table has approximately 530,000 distinct CDR3 sequences, roughly 7.9% appearing once. Sequenced here: PBMCs from blood, sampled around 25 months after vaccination. The receptor set was obtained from a man aged 50 to 69 who received an inactivated influenza vaccine.

This clonotype was picked up many times. The V and J genes are TRBV11-1 and TRBJ1-1; no reliable D call. The CDR3 consists of 15 residues. Germline CDR1 is SGHAT and CDR2 is FQDESV (reference sequence). The V gene lost 3 bases and the J gene lost 2 bases, with 13 bases spanning the gap. The CDR3 region has the DNA TGTGCCAGCAGCTTTCGGGCCGCAGATAACACTGAAGCTTTCTTT. Amino acids: CASSFRAADNTEAFF.

The V call is TRBV7-9, the J call TRBJ2-3, with TRBD2 matching 8 bases. V lost 2 bases to trimming and J lost 4 bases; unmatched junction nucleotides: 8. There are 16 residues in the CDR3. CDR1 and CDR2 from the germline V gene are SEHNR and FQNEAQ (reference sequence). The CDR3 region has the DNA TGTGCCAGCAGCTTATTAAGCGGGAGTTTCGCAGATACGCAGTATTTT. This gives the protein CASSLLSGSFADTQYF.

The J gene is TRBJ1-6, the V gene TRBV19; maybe TRBD1 (5 bases). V was cut by 3 bases and J by 0 bases, with 9 bases left in between. Germline CDR1 LNHDA, CDR2 SQIVND (reference sequence). This CDR3 region has 16 residues. In nucleotides, the CDR3 is TGTGCCAGTAGTATCGGACACTACTCCTATAATTCACCCCTCCACTTT. This sequence encodes CASSIGHYSYNSPLHF.

The chain has TRBV20-1 and TRBJ2-5; 11 positions agree with TRBD1. V gave up 6 bases and J gave up 5 bases; unmatched junction bases: 5. From germline, CDR1 is DFQATT and CDR2 SNEGSKA (reference sequence). The CDR3 is 13 amino acids. The CDR3 sequence: CSAGQGAGETQYF. Written as DNA, the CDR3 is TGCAGTGCCGGACAGGGGGCGGGGGAGACCCAGTACTTC.

This clonotype was recorded at least ten times. J is TRBJ1-2 and V is TRBV20-1; no clear D gene. This CDR3 is built from 13 residues. Trimming cost V 1 base and J 8 bases, with 14 bases left between them. Per germline, CDR1 DFQATT and CDR2 SNEGSKA (reference sequence). CDR3 residues: CSARVVPQEGYTF. The CDR3 region has the DNA TGCAGTGCTAGAGTTGTGCCCCAGGAAGGCTACACCTTC.

This clonotype was seen repeatedly, ten times or more. The V and J genes are TRBV29-1 and TRBJ1-3, with D perhaps matching TRBD1 (6 bases). There are 14 residues in the CDR3. Trimming left V 6 bases short and J 0 bases short, with 12 bases between. The germline CDR1 and CDR2 sequences are SQVTM and ANQGSEA. Here the CDR3 reads CSVSRDTSGNTIYF. In DNA form, the CDR3 reads TGCAGCGTCTCCCGGGACACCTCTGGAAACACCATATATTTT.

This clonotype was detected a few times. The gene calls are TRBV10-3 and TRBJ2-6; TRBD2 might be the D (6 bases). Germline values: CDR1 ENHRY, CDR2 SYGVKD. With 0 bases removed from V and 0 bases from J, the gap between germline ends came to 15 bases. CDR3 length: 19 amino acids. This chain's CDR3 is CAISESIGSGFSGANVLTF. In nucleotides, the CDR3 is TGTGCCATCAGTGAGTCGATCGGGAGTGGTTTCTCTGGGGCCAACGTCCTGACTTTC.

Details on this clonotype: A read error may be the cause here, since a much bigger clone is one base away. Given the absence of the conserved phenylalanine or tryptophan at the CDR3 end, a read error is likely. CDR3 residues: CASSLHSGRGGDTQYS. CDR3 DNA: TGCGCCAGCAGCCTCCATAGCGGGAGAGGGGGAGATACGCAGTATTCT. This chain connects TRBV4-3 to TRBJ2-3; 9 nucleotides agree with TRBD2. V gave up 4 bases and J gave up 5 bases; unmatched junction bases: 10. The CDR3 runs to 16 residues. Germline loops: CDR1 LGHNA, CDR2 YSLEER.

The chain links TRBV19 to TRBJ2-1; TRBD2 is a possible D gene (6 bases). Germline loops: CDR1 LNHDA, CDR2 SQIVND (reference sequence). The V gene lost 3 bases and the J gene lost 9 bases, with 18 bases spanning the gap. CDR3 length: 15 residues. The CDR3 loop reads CASSMEGRRLGEQFF. The CDR3 region has the DNA TGTGCCAGTAGTATGGAGGGGCGACGTCTGGGTGAGCAGTTCTTC.

The genes are TRBV4-2 and TRBJ1-2, with 10 bases aligning to TRBD1. The CDR3 is 14 amino acids. Germline loops: CDR1 LGHNA, CDR2 YNFKEQ. With V trimmed by 2 bases and J by 8 bases, 5 bases remained unmatched. CDR3 sequence reads: CASSQSGQGKGYTF. In DNA, the CDR3 is TGTGCCAGCAGCCAATCGGGACAGGGGAAGGGCTACACCTTC.

This clonotype was seen many times. This chain joins TRBV5-1 and TRBJ1-2; D might be TRBD1 (6 bases). Trimming pared 3 bases from V and 8 bases from J, leaving 14 bases between. The CDR3 sequence is 13 residues long. Per the germline V gene, CDR1 is SGHRS and CDR2 is YFSETQ. In DNA form, the CDR3 reads TGCGCCAGCAGCTGGGGGGCGGAAAACGGCTACACCTTC. Protein sequence: CASSWGAENGYTF.

The rearrangement joins TRBV6-6 to TRBJ1-1; tentative D call: TRBD1 (6 bases). Trimming took 2 bases from V and 8 from J, leaving 6 bases between them. The CDR3 is 11 residues long. CDR1 is MNHNY, CDR2 SVGAGI, per germline (reference sequence). The CDR3 DNA is TGTGCCAGCAGTTACCAGGGGGAAGCTTTCTTT. It is translated as CASSYQGEAFF.

The chain employs TRBV11-2 and TRBJ1-2; a weak D match, TRBD1 (5 bases). CDR3 size: 18 residues. V lost 1 base to trimming and J lost 6 bases, with 24 bases between them. Per germline, CDR1 SGHAT and CDR2 FQNNGV. The CDR3 region is CASSLGRGQHSSKDGYTF. As DNA, the CDR3 is TGTGCCAGCAGCTTAGGAAGGGGCCAACACAGCTCAAAAGATGGCTACACCTTC.

This rearrangement joins TRBV5-1 to TRBJ1-1; D not certain. The CDR3 is made up of 15 amino acids. CDR1 is SGHRS and CDR2 is YFSETQ in the germline V gene. V was clipped by 0 bases and J by 1 base, with 10 bases between them. CDR3: CASSLDTTGNTEAFF. The CDR3 DNA sequence: TGCGCCAGCAGCTTGGACACGACGGGGAACACTGAAGCTTTCTTT.

The chain recombines TRBV28 with TRBJ2-7; TRBD2 aligns across 8 bases. Per germline, CDR1 MDHEN and CDR2 SYDVKM. The ends lost 4 bases at V and 8 bases at J; junction bases unmatched: 19. The CDR3 runs 17 residues. The chain's CDR3 is CASSSPLAGGRTHKQYF. CDR3 nucleotide sequence: TGTGCCAGCAGTTCCCCCCTGGCGGGGGGCAGAACCCACAAGCAGTACTTC.

This clonotype was observed a few times. The gene calls are TRBV25-1 and TRBJ2-3; D remains unclear. From germline, CDR1 is MGHDK and CDR2 SYGVNS. Trimming took off 3 bases at V and 4 bases at J, with 11 bases between the two ends. There are 14 residues in the CDR3. The CDR3 region has the DNA TGTGCCAGCAGTGATCGAAACGGAGCAGATACGCAGTATTTT. This encodes CASSDRNGADTQYF.